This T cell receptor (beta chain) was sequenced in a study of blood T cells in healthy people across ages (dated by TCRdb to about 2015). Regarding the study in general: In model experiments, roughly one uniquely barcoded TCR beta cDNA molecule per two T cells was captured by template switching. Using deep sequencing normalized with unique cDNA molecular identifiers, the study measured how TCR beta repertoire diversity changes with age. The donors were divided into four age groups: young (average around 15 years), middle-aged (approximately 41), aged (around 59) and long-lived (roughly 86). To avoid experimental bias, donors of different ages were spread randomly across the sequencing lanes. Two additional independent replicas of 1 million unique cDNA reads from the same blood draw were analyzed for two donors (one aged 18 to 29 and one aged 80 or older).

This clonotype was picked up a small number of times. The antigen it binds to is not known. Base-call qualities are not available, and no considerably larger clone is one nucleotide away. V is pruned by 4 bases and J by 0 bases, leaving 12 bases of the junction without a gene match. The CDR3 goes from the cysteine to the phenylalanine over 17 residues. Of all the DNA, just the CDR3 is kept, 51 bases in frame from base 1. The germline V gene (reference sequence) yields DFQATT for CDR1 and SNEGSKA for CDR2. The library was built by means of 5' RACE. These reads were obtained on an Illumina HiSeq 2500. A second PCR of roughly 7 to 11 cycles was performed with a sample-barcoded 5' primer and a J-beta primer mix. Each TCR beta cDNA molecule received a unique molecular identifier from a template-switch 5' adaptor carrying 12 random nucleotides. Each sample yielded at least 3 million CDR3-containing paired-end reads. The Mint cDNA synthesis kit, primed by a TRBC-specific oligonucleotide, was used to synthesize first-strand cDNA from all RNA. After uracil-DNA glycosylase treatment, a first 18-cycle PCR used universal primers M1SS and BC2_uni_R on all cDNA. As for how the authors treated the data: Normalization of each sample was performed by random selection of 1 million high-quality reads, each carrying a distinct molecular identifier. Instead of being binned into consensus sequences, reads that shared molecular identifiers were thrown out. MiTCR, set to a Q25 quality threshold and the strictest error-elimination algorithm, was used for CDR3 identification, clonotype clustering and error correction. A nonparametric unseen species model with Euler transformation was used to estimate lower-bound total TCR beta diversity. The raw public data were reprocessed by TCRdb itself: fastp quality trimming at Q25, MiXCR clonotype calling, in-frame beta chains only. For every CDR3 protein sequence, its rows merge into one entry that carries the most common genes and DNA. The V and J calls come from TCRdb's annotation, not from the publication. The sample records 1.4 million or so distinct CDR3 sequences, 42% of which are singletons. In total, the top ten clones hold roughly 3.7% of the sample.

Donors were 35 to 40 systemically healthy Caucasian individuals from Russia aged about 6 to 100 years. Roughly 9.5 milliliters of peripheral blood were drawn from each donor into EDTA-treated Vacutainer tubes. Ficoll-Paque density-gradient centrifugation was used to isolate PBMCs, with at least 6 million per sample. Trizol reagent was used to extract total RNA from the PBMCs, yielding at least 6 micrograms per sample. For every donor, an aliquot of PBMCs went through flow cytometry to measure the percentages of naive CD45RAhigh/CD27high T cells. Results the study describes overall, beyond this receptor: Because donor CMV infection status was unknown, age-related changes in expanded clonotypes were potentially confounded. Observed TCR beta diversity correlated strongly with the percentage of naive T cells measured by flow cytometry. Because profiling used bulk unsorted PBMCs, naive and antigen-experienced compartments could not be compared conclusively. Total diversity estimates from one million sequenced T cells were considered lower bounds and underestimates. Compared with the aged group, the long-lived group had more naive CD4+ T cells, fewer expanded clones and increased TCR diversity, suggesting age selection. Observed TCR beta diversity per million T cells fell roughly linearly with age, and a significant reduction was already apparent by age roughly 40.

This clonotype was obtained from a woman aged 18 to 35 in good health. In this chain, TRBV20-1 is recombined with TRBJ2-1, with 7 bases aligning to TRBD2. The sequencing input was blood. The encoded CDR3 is CSANAGLLRTSYNEQFF. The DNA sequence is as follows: TGCAGTGCTAATGCGGGACTACTAAGAACCTCCTACAATGAGCAGTTCTTC.